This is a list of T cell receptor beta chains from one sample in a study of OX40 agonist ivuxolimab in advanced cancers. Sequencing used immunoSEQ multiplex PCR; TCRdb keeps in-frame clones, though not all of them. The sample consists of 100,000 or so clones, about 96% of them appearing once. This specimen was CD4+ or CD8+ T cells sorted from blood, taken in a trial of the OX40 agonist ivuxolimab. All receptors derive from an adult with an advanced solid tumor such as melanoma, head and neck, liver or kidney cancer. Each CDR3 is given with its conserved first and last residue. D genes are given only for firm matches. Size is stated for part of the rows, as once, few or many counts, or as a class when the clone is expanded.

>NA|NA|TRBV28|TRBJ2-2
CASSERTNTGELFF
TGTGCCAGCAGCGAACGGACGAACACCGGGGAGCTGTTTTTT
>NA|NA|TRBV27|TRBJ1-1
CASSFTGMNTEAFF
TGTGCCAGCAGTTTTACAGGGATGAACACTGAAGCTTTCTTT
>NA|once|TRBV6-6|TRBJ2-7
CASSYAGYEQYF
TGTGCCAGCAGTTACGCAGGGTACGAGCAGTACTTC
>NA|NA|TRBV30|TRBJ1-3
CAWSTYRESSGNTIYF
TGTGCCTGGAGTACGTATCGGGAGAGCTCTGGAAACACCATATATTTT
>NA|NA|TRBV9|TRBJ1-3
CASSAPPGNTIYF
TGTGCCAGCAGCGCCCCCCCCGGAAACACCATATATTTT
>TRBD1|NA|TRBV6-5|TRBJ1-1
CASRPGQGFYAFF
TGTGCCAGCAGACCGGGACAGGGTTTCTACGCTTTCTTT
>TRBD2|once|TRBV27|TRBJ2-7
CASSWTSGTYEQYF
TGTGCCAGCAGTTGGACTAGCGGAACCTACGAGCAGTACTTC
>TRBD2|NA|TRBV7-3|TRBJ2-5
CASSQGVGLASQETQYF
TGTGCCAGCAGCCAAGGGGTAGGACTAGCTAGCCAAGAGACCCAGTACTTC
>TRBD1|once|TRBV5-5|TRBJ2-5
CASSPRDREIETQYF
TGTGCCAGCAGCCCCCGGGACAGAGAAATTGAGACCCAGTACTTC
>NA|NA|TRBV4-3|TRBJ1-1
CASLGDGDTEAFF
TGCGCCAGCCTGGGGGACGGAGACACTGAAGCTTTCTTT